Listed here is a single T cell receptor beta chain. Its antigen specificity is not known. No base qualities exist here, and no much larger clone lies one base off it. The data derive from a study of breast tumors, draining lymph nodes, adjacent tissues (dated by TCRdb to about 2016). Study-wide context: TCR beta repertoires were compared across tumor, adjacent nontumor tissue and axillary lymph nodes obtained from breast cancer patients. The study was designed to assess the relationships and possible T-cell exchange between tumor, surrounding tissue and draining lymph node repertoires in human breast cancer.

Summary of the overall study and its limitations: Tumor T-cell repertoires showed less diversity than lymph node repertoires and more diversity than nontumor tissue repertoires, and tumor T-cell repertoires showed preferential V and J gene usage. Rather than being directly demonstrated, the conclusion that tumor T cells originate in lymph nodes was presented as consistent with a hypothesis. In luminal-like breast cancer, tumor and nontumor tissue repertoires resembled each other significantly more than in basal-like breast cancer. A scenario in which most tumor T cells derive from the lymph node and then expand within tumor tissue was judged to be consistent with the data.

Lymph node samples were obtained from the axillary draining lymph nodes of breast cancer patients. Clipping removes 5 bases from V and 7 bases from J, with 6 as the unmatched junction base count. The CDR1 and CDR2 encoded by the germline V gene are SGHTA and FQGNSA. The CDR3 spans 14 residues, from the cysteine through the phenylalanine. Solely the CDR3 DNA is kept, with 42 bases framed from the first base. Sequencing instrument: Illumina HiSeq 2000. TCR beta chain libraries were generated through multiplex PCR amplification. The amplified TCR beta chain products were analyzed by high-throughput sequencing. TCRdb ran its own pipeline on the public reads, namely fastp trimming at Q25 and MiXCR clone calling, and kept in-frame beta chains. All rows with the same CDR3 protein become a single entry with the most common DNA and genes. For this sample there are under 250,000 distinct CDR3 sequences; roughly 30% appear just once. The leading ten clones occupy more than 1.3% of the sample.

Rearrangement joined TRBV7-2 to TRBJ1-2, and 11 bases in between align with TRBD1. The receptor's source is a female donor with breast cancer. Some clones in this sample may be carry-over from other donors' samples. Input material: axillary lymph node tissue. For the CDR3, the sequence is CASSEGQGALGYTF. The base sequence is TGTGCCAGCAGCGAAGGACAGGGGGCGCTTGGCTACACCTTC.